Presented here are 9 T cell receptor beta chains from one specimen sequenced in a study of neoadjuvant anti-PD-1 for oral cavity cancer. Generated by immunoSEQ multiplex PCR, the TCRdb table keeps only in-frame clones and is missing some. The data contain about 37,000 clones, roughly 35% of them singletons. Time point indicated: after neoadjuvant nivolumab, at surgical resection. Here the sequenced sample was tumor tissue, taken after nivolumab (anti-PD-1) treatment. These receptors were taken from a person between 40 and 79 years old with oral cavity squamous cell carcinoma.

This clone appeared many times. This chain links TRBV6-6 with TRBJ2-2; 8 bases are a match to TRBD2. CDR3 length: 15 amino acids. V shed 5 bases, J shed 8 bases, and the junction held 10 bases outside the gene matches. From germline, CDR1 is MNHNY and CDR2 SVGAGI (reference sequence). The CDR3 is CASSAAGVSIGELFF. The CDR3 nucleotides are TGTGCCAGCAGTGCAGCGGGAGTTTCAATTGGGGAGCTGTTTTTT.

The chain joins TRBV5-6 to TRBJ2-7; TRBD1 or TRBD2 may be the D gene (5 bases each). This CDR3 spans 14 amino acids. The V gene's germline CDR1 is SGHDT and CDR2 YYEEEE. Trimming stripped 0 bases from V and 3 bases from J, with 10 bases between. The CDR3: CASSLGGDHYEQYF. As DNA, the CDR3 is TGTGCCAGCAGCTTGGGAGGGGATCACTACGAGCAGTACTTC. Full variable domain (rest looked up from reference TRBV5-6 and TRBJ2-7): DAGVTQSPTHLIKTRGQQVTLRCSPKSGHDTVSWYQQALGQGPQFIFQYYEEEERQRGNFPDRFSGHQFPNYSSELNVNALLLGDSALYLCASSLGGDHYEQYFGPGTRLTVT.

The chain uses TRBV4-2 and TRBJ1-1; D unclear. The germline CDR1 and CDR2 sequences are LGHNA and YNFKEQ. This CDR3 region has 14 residues. Trimming removed 0 bases from V and 0 bases from J, with 5 bases in between. CDR3 region: CASSQDLMNTEAFF. In DNA form, the CDR3 reads TGTGCCAGCAGCCAAGATTTGATGAACACTGAAGCTTTCTTT.

The chain employs TRBV9 and TRBJ1-4, with D perhaps TRBD1 (5 bases). This CDR3 spans 15 amino acids. V lost 3 bases to trimming and J lost 4 bases, with 13 bases between them. The V gene's germline CDR1 is SGDLS and CDR2 YYNGEE. CDR3: CASSEGTVLNEKLFF. CDR3 DNA sequence: TGTGCCAGCAGCGAGGGGACGGTCCTTAATGAAAAACTGTTTTTT.

In its sample, this clone was seen many times. V and J are TRBV7-9 and TRBJ2-6; no clear D. Germline loops: CDR1 SEHNR, CDR2 FQNEAQ (reference sequence). CDR3 size: 13 residues. The V and J ends lost 5 bases and 4 bases respectively, with 6 bases between them. The DNA of the CDR3 is TGTGCCAGCAGCCCCCCCGGGGCCAACGTCCTGACTTTC. Its protein is CASSPPGANVLTF.

This clone was seen a few times. The chain is built from TRBV15 and TRBJ2-5, with D perhaps being TRBD1 or TRBD2 (5 bases each). Germline lookup yields CDR1 LNHNV and CDR2 YYDKDF (reference sequence). This CDR3 is built from 15 residues. Trimming shortened V by 1 base and J by 5 bases, and 14 bases separated the two germline ends. The chain's CDR3 is CATSRVPGTSETQYF. Here the CDR3 DNA reads TGTGCCACCAGCAGAGTCCCCGGGACCTCGGAGACCCAGTACTTC.

This sequence joins TRBV6-5 and TRBJ2-1, with D tentatively TRBD2 (6 bases). Per germline, CDR1 MNHEY and CDR2 SVGAGI. The length of the CDR3 is 15 residues. Trimming took 2 bases from V and 8 from J, leaving 16 bases between them. In DNA form, the CDR3 reads TGTGCCAGCAGTTACGGGGGGTCGGACGTCGATGAGCAGTTCTTC. Translating gives CASSYGGSDVDEQFF.

The V gene is TRBV28, the J gene TRBJ1-2; a weak D match, TRBD1 (5 bases). This CDR3 is 13 amino acids long. Germline CDR1 and CDR2: MDHEN and SYDVKM. V lost 5 bases and J lost 6, with 13 bases in between. The CDR3 protein is CASSPTWGDGYTF. The DNA for the CDR3 is TGTGCCAGCAGTCCGACTTGGGGCGATGGCTACACCTTC.

The rearrangement uses TRBV5-1 and TRBJ2-7, with D perhaps TRBD1 (6 bases). V was clipped by 6 bases and J by 2 bases, with 15 bases between them. CDR1 and CDR2 from the germline V gene are SGHRS and YFSETQ. The CDR3 totals 14 residues. The CDR3 nucleotides read TGCGCCAGCACCCCTGGTCAGGGGCCCTACGAGCAGTACTTC. Translating it yields CASTPGQGPYEQYF.